The 2 T cell receptor beta chains below were found in one sample sequenced in a study of shared clonotypes between healthy human individuals. Naive-designated CD8 cells lacked CD45RO, were positively enriched for CCR7, and omitted terminally differentiated effector memory CD45RA+ cells. TCRdb's table, derived via immunoSEQ multiplex PCR, lists solely in-frame clones and lacks some. The repertoire consists of hundreds of thousands of clones, with roughly 98% occurring once and the leading ten covering 0.3%. The specimen sequenced was naive CD8+ T cells sorted from blood. The receptor set was obtained from a man under 40 in good health.

This CDR3 reads CASTSGEGTGRTEAFF. In DNA form, the CDR3 reads TGCGCCAGCACCTCAGGGGAGGGTACAGGGCGCACTGAAGCTTTCTTT. V is TRBV4-1 and J is TRBJ1-1; the D gene is possibly TRBD1 (6 bases). Per the germline V gene, CDR1 is MGHRA and CDR2 is YSYEKL. V was pared by 7 bases and J by 4 bases, with 22 bases between. The CDR3 is 16 residues long.

V gene TRBV29-1 combines with J gene TRBJ2-2; a possible D gene is TRBD1 (6 bases). V was trimmed by 6 bases and J by 0 bases, leaving 8 bases between them. The V gene's germline CDR1 is SQVTM and CDR2 ANQGSEA. This CDR3 is 13 amino acids long. CDR3 in amino acids: CSVGAPNTGELFF. As DNA, the CDR3 is TGCAGCGTGGGGGCCCCGAACACCGGGGAGCTGTTTTTT.